A selection of T cell receptor beta chains follows, all from one sample in a study of T cell clusters in autoimmune cytopenias. TCRdb reprocessed the multiplex PCR reads, keeping one entry per CDR3 protein, no DNA. The sample table sets out fewer than 5,500 distinct CDR3 sequences. In addition, the sample was reused for a study of T cell repertoires in aging, cancer and after chemotherapy.

The sample was peripheral blood. The receptors here all came from a human donor in good health. Each CDR3 is given with its conserved first and last residue. Clone sizes are given selectively: once, few, many, or a class where the clone is expanded.

v_gene: TRBV19; len: 15; j_gene: TRBJ1-5; abundance: medium-sized; CDR3aa: CASSIRGFSNQPQHF
v_gene: TRBV20-1; len: 12; j_gene: TRBJ1-6; abundance: -; CDR3aa: CSSFEQGPPLHF
v_gene: TRBV19; len: 16; j_gene: TRBJ1-6; abundance: medium-sized; CDR3aa: CASSTTGQGVNSPLHF
v_gene: TRBV7-9; len: 14; j_gene: TRBJ2-7; abundance: -; CDR3aa: CASSLGQGANEQYF
v_gene: TRBV14; len: 13; j_gene: TRBJ2-3; abundance: medium-sized; CDR3aa: CASSSLATDTQYF
v_gene: TRBV7-6; len: 15; j_gene: TRBJ2-1; abundance: -; CDR3aa: CASSHRGVSYNEQFF
v_gene: TRBV6-6; len: 14; j_gene: TRBJ1-2; abundance: medium-sized; CDR3aa: CASSLVALPDGYTF
v_gene: TRBV5-4; len: 13; j_gene: TRBJ2-5; abundance: -; CDR3aa: CASSPRLVETRYF
v_gene: TRBV11-1; len: 13; j_gene: TRBJ2-7; abundance: medium-sized; CDR3aa: CASTGQGLYEQYF
v_gene: TRBV25-1; len: 15; j_gene: TRBJ2-1; abundance: -; CDR3aa: CASSLSGSAYNEQFF
v_gene: TRBV15; len: 13; j_gene: TRBJ2-5; abundance: medium-sized; CDR3aa: CATTTAYQETQYF
v_gene: TRBV5-4; len: 16; j_gene: TRBJ2-5; abundance: medium-sized; CDR3aa: CASSLRGQPYQETQYF
v_gene: TRBV11-2; len: 15; j_gene: TRBJ2-1; abundance: -; CDR3aa: CASSLGTGETNEQFF
v_gene: TRBV5-6; len: 14; j_gene: TRBJ1-2; abundance: -; CDR3aa: CASSLVTGLGGYTF
v_gene: TRBV28; len: 15; j_gene: TRBJ2-7; abundance: -; CDR3aa: CASSGLTGVTYEQYF
v_gene: TRBV12-3/TRBV12-4; len: 18; j_gene: TRBJ2-2; abundance: -; CDR3aa: CASSRDRGAYANTGELFF
v_gene: TRBV24-1; len: 16; j_gene: TRBJ1-2; abundance: -; CDR3aa: CATSGAPGQGDYGYTF
v_gene: TRBV20-1; len: 13; j_gene: TRBJ2-1; abundance: -; CDR3aa: CSATVYGWGEQFF
v_gene: TRBV6-2/TRBV6-3; len: 16; j_gene: TRBJ1-2; abundance: -; CDR3aa: CANRIISGQPNYGYTF
v_gene: TRBV30; len: 12; j_gene: TRBJ2-7; abundance: medium-sized; CDR3aa: CAWTSGRLEQYF
v_gene: TRBV21-1; len: 14; j_gene: TRBJ2-7; abundance: -; CDR3aa: CASSPLAGVTEQYF
v_gene: TRBV13; len: 17; j_gene: TRBJ2-1; abundance: medium-sized; CDR3aa: CASSLLTGLAGNNEQFF
v_gene: TRBV6-1; len: 17; j_gene: TRBJ1-1; abundance: -; CDR3aa: CASSDQEVQGEGTEAFF
v_gene: TRBV6-5; len: 13; j_gene: TRBJ2-1; abundance: medium-sized; CDR3aa: CASSYGAGNEQFF
v_gene: TRBV5-1; len: 13; j_gene: TRBJ2-3; abundance: -; CDR3aa: CASSPGTGDTQYF
v_gene: TRBV6-1; len: 13; j_gene: TRBJ1-2; abundance: medium-sized; CDR3aa: CASSEEGLYGYTF
v_gene: TRBV5-1; len: 15; j_gene: TRBJ1-4; abundance: -; CDR3aa: CASTPARGRGEKLFF
v_gene: TRBV6-5; len: 11; j_gene: TRBJ2-7; abundance: medium-sized; CDR3aa: CASRLTSHLYF
v_gene: TRBV7-3; len: 14; j_gene: TRBJ1-6; abundance: -; CDR3aa: CASSLFGPNSPLHF
v_gene: TRBV6-1; len: 13; j_gene: TRBJ1-6; abundance: -; CDR3aa: CASSEGYNSPLHF
v_gene: TRBV7-2; len: 13; j_gene: TRBJ1-6; abundance: -; CDR3aa: CASSLVTAGPLHF
v_gene: TRBV6-6; len: 14; j_gene: TRBJ1-5; abundance: medium-sized; CDR3aa: CASSLLNSNQPQHF
v_gene: TRBV10-3; len: 14; j_gene: TRBJ1-1; abundance: -; CDR3aa: CAISVLQGAREAFF